Each of the 31 T cell receptor beta chains below was sequenced from the same sample in a study of shared clonotypes between healthy human individuals. TCRdb keeps only in-frame clones here, not all; method: immunoSEQ multiplex PCR. The repertoire consists of about 2,500,000 clones, with 90% to 95% occurring once and the leading ten covering about 0.13%. Sequenced sample: naive CD4+ T cells sorted from blood. The subset: CD45RA+ positively selected. The source of these receptors is a man between 18 and 35 years old in good health.

This chain links TRBV6-5 with TRBJ1-1; 12 nucleotides match TRBD1. In germline, CDR1 is MNHEY, CDR2 SVGAGI. Trimming took 7 bases from V and 6 from J; bases not matched to a gene: 9. This CDR3 comprises 15 residues. CDR3 protein: CASINPGQGAPEAFF. The CDR3 nucleotides are TGTGCCAGCATTAACCCGGGACAGGGGGCCCCTGAAGCTTTCTTT.

J is TRBJ2-1 and V is TRBV6-1, with no clear D. CDR3 size: 15 residues. Germline V gene lookup returns CDR1 MNHNS and CDR2 SASEGT. Trimming took off 3 bases at V and 0 bases at J, with 9 bases between the two ends. CDR3 protein: CASSESPISYNEQFF. Here the CDR3 DNA reads TGTGCCAGCAGTGAGAGCCCTATCTCCTACAATGAGCAGTTCTTC.

The gene calls are TRBV5-1 and TRBJ2-3; TRBD1 matches 10 bases. Germline CDR1 reads SGHRS; CDR2 reads YFSETQ. Trimming removed 0 bases from V and 2 bases from J; junction bases left unmatched: 9. The length of the CDR3 is 18 residues. This CDR3 is CASSLGTGGTSVTDTQYF. The CDR3 DNA sequence: TGCGCCAGCAGCTTGGGGACAGGGGGGACGTCTGTCACAGATACGCAGTATTTT.

The chain is built from TRBV7-8 and TRBJ2-7; 8 nucleotides line up with TRBD2. The length of the CDR3 is 15 residues. Germline loops: CDR1 SGHVS, CDR2 FQNEAQ. V shed 5 bases, J shed 3 bases, and the junction held 9 bases outside the gene matches. The CDR3 nucleotides read TGTGCCAGCAGCGAACGGAGCGGGAGCTTCTACGAGCAGTACTTC. This sequence encodes CASSERSGSFYEQYF.

Comments on this clone: Other nucleotide sequences from this sample produce the same CDR3. This chain links TRBV6-6 with TRBJ2-7; no clear D gene. V gave up 2 bases and J gave up 4 bases, with 9 bases separating them. This CDR3 spans 13 amino acids. CDR1 and CDR2 from the germline V gene are MNHNY and SVGAGI (reference sequence). The CDR3 sequence is CASSYLHSYEQYF. CDR3 nucleotides: TGTGCCAGCAGTTACCTCCATAGTTACGAGCAGTACTTC.

V and J are TRBV6-5 and TRBJ1-1, with unresolved D. The CDR3 spans 14 residues. V lost 4 bases and J 0 bases, leaving 9 bases between the germline ends. Germline CDR1 MNHEY, CDR2 SVGAGI. The CDR3 loop is CASSSAGVNTEAFF. CDR3 DNA: TGTGCCAGCAGTTCCGCCGGGGTGAACACTGAAGCTTTCTTT.

This chain links TRBV19 with TRBJ2-7; TRBD2 matches 9 bases. V lost 3 bases, J lost 2 bases, and 8 bases stayed unmatched. The CDR3 sequence is 16 residues long. CDR1 and CDR2 from the germline V gene are LNHDA and SQIVND (reference sequence). CDR3 DNA sequence: TGTGCCAGTAGTATCGCTAGCGGGACACCTCCCTACGAGCAGTACTTC. This codes for CASSIASGTPPYEQYF.

The J gene is TRBJ1-5, the V gene TRBV6-6; tentative D call: TRBD1 (6 bases). This CDR3 is 14 amino acids long. Trimming took 5 bases from V and 7 from J, leaving 15 bases between them. The germline CDR1 and CDR2 sequences are MNHNY and SVGAGI (reference sequence). The CDR3 DNA reads TGTGCCAGCAGTAAAAGTTCAGGGACACAGCCCCAGCATTTT. Protein sequence: CASSKSSGTQPQHF.

This chain connects TRBV25-1 to TRBJ1-2, with TRBD1 matching 10 bases. V shed 4 bases, J shed 0 bases, and the junction held 8 bases outside the gene matches. CDR3 size: 17 residues. The germline gives CDR1 MGHDK, CDR2 SYGVNS. The CDR3 DNA is TGTGCCAGCAGTGCACCGGGACAGGGGTTGGCTAACTATGGCTACACCTTC. Its translation is CASSAPGQGLANYGYTF.

The chain's CDR3 is CASSVEVGVNSPLHF. The CDR3 DNA follows: TGTGCCAGCAGCGTAGAGGTTGGGGTTAATTCACCCCTCCACTTT. The chain uses TRBV9 and TRBJ1-6; no reliable D call. Germline V gene lookup returns CDR1 SGDLS and CDR2 YYNGEE. The CDR3 runs to 15 residues. Deletions cut 0 bases from V and 6 bases from J, with 10 bases between.

The V and J genes are TRBV10-3 and TRBJ2-7; the D is unclear. V lost 7 bases and J 0 bases, leaving 13 bases between the germline ends. Germline loops: CDR1 ENHRY, CDR2 SYGVKD. The CDR3 contains 14 residues. The CDR3 loop is CAINDPWSSYEQYF. The CDR3 DNA reads TGTGCCATCAATGACCCTTGGAGCTCCTACGAGCAGTACTTC.

This CDR3 reads CASSLSVVNEQYF. CDR3 coding DNA: TGTGCCAGCAGCTTGAGTGTGGTTAACGAGCAGTACTTC. The chain uses TRBV11-2 and TRBJ2-7, with unresolved D. V shed 3 bases and J shed 5 bases, with 11 bases lying between them. The CDR3 is 13 residues long. Germline V gives CDR1 SGHAT, CDR2 FQNNGV.

The J gene is TRBJ1-2, the V gene TRBV5-1; D might be TRBD1 (6 bases). CDR3 length: 16 amino acids. Germline assignment: CDR1 SGHRS and CDR2 YFSETQ. Trimming cost V 4 bases and J 0 bases, with 16 bases left between them. The CDR3 loop is CASSVASGAANYGYTF. For the CDR3, the DNA is TGCGCCAGCAGCGTGGCCTCAGGGGCGGCTAACTATGGCTACACCTTC. Based on the CDR3 plus reference TRBV5-1 and TRBJ1-2, the full variable domain is KAGVTQTPRYLIKTRGQQVTLSCSPISGHRSVSWYQQTPGQGLQFLFEYFSETQRNKGNFPGRFSGRQFSNSRSEMNVSTLELGDSALYLCASSVASGAANYGYTFGSGTRLTVV.

The gene calls are TRBV5-6 and TRBJ2-7; D unclear. There are 13 residues in the CDR3. Trimming cost V 2 bases and J 7 bases, with 13 bases left between them. Germline V CDR1 and CDR2: SGHDT, YYEEEE. CDR3 protein: CASSLFRDGEQYF. The CDR3 DNA reads TGTGCCAGCAGCTTATTTAGGGATGGAGAGCAGTACTTC.

Of note for this clone: Germline and junction disagree at one end, which may indicate a read error. The chain has TRBV7-7 and TRBJ2-5; TRBD1 aligns across 8 bases. Germline CDR1 and CDR2: SSHAT and FNYEAQ (reference sequence). The CDR3 spans 14 residues. CDR3 residues: CASSRDRGGETQYF. The DNA of the CDR3 is TGTGCTAGCAGCCGCGACAGGGGCGGAGAGACCCAGTACTTC.

The rearrangement links TRBV5-1 to TRBJ2-2; maybe TRBD1 (6 bases). CDR3 length: 14 amino acids. Trimming took off 2 bases at V and 5 bases at J, with 10 bases between the two ends. Germline values: CDR1 SGHRS, CDR2 YFSETQ. CDR3 amino acids: CASSFNQGTGELFF. The CDR3 bases are TGCGCCAGCAGCTTCAACCAGGGGACCGGGGAGCTGTTTTTT. The complete variable domain, with remaining parts taken from reference TRBV5-1 and TRBJ2-2, reads KAGVTQTPRYLIKTRGQQVTLSCSPISGHRSVSWYQQTPGQGLQFLFEYFSETQRNKGNFPGRFSGRQFSNSRSEMNVSTLELGDSALYLCASSFNQGTGELFFGEGSRLTVL.

A few counts support this clone. This chain links TRBV18 with TRBJ2-7; D remains ambiguous. There are 12 residues in the CDR3. Germline V CDR1 and CDR2: KGHSH, LQKENI. Between the trimmed V and J ends, which lost 6 bases and 5 bases, there was a span of 11 bases. The CDR3 DNA is TGTGCCAGCTCTCAGAGTGGGGACGAGCAGTACTTC. Translation: CASSQSGDEQYF.

The chain carries TRBV19 and TRBJ2-3, with D unresolved. The germline gives CDR1 LNHDA, CDR2 SQIVND (reference sequence). Trimming took 3 bases from V and 2 from J, leaving 9 bases between them. The CDR3 is made up of 14 amino acids. The chain's CDR3 is CASSIVSITDTQYF. In DNA form, the CDR3 reads TGTGCCAGTAGTATCGTGTCCATCACAGATACGCAGTATTTT.

The V gene is TRBV19, the J gene TRBJ2-3, with 8 bases matching TRBD2. The J segment lost 4 bases and the V segment lost 7 bases, leaving 7 bases of the junction unmatched. CDR1 is LNHDA, CDR2 SQIVND, per germline (reference sequence). The CDR3 sequence is 14 residues long. CDR3 nucleotide sequence: TGTGCCAGTACTGAGGCGGGGGGCCCAGATACGCAGTATTTT. The encoded protein is CASTEAGGPDTQYF.

The chain has TRBV10-3 and TRBJ1-4; 7 nucleotides agree with TRBD1. Germline V lookup: CDR1 ENHRY, CDR2 SYGVKD. The trim removed 10 bases at V and 8 bases at J, leaving 19 bases unmatched. The CDR3 contains 16 residues. CDR3 protein: CATSNLVQGEGEKLFF. CDR3 coding DNA: TGTGCCACCTCGAATCTCGTCCAGGGGGAAGGGGAAAAACTGTTTTTT.

CDR3 sequence (DNA): TGCGCCAGCAGCCAATTCCGCCACGGGGGGGCTGGTGAAAAACTGTTTTTT. It translates to CASSQFRHGGAGEKLFF. The genes are TRBV4-1 and TRBJ1-4; possibly TRBD1 for D (6 bases). V lost 2 bases and J lost 7, with 20 bases in between. The CDR3 totals 17 residues. CDR1 and CDR2 (germline): MGHRA, YSYEKL.

The chain links TRBV28 to TRBJ2-3; D ambiguous. Germline-derived CDR1 and CDR2 are MDHEN and SYDVKM. The CDR3 has 16 amino acids. Between the trimmed V and J ends, which lost 3 bases and 0 bases, there was a span of 13 bases. This CDR3 reads CASSLRGTTSTDTQYF. The CDR3 region has the DNA TGTGCCAGCAGTTTGCGAGGAACTACTAGCACAGATACGCAGTATTTT. The full variable domain, completed using reference TRBV28 and TRBJ2-3, is DVKVTQSSRYLVKRTGEKVFLECVQDMDHENMFWYRQDPGLGLRLIYFSYDVKMKEKGDIPEGYSVSREKKERFSLILESASTNQTSMYLCASSLRGTTSTDTQYFGPGTRLTVL.

The gene calls are TRBV5-4 and TRBJ1-2; TRBD1 is a possible D gene (5 bases). Germline V CDR1 and CDR2: SGHNT, YYREEE (reference sequence). The CDR3 covers 14 residues. V lost 3 bases and J lost 2, with 11 bases in between. The CDR3 protein is CASSWVGTNYGYTF. In DNA, the CDR3 is TGTGCCAGCAGCTGGGTTGGGACGAACTATGGCTACACCTTC.

As regards this clone: Different DNA sequences within this sample yield the same CDR3. This sequence joins TRBV18 and TRBJ2-1; 9 bases align to TRBD1. This CDR3 has 14 amino acids. Germline V lookup: CDR1 KGHSH, CDR2 LQKENI. The ends lost 3 bases at V and 7 bases at J; junction bases unmatched: 4. The chain's CDR3 is CASSPGTGSNEQFF. DNA for the CDR3: TGTGCCAGCTCACCCGGGACAGGGTCTAATGAGCAGTTCTTC.

The chain joins TRBV5-6 to TRBJ2-1; 10 bases map to TRBD2. J lost 11 bases, V lost 1 base, and 3 bases had no gene match. The CDR3 is 13 residues long. The germline CDR1 and CDR2 sequences are SGHDT and YYEEEE. CDR3 bases: TGTGCCAGCAGCTTGTCTAGCGGGGGACAGCAGTTCTTC. Its translation is CASSLSSGGQQFF.

Note on this clone: Distinct nucleotide sequences in the sample also encode this CDR3. CDR3 in amino acids: CAISESGQGYGYTF. The CDR3, as DNA: TGTGCCATCAGTGAGTCTGGTCAGGGCTATGGCTACACCTTC. The genes are TRBV10-3 and TRBJ1-2; TRBD1 might be the D (5 bases). The CDR3 runs 14 residues. From germline, CDR1 is ENHRY and CDR2 SYGVKD. Trimming shortened V by 0 bases and J by 4 bases, and 9 bases separated the two germline ends.

The chain is built from TRBV25-1 and TRBJ1-2; 7 bases map to TRBD1. This CDR3 is 14 amino acids long. J gave up 2 bases and V 5 bases, and 5 bases lay outside the gene matches. Germline V gene lookup returns CDR1 MGHDK and CDR2 SYGVNS. CDR3 sequence: CASSLQTGNYGYTF. CDR3 coding DNA: TGTGCCAGCAGTCTTCAGACAGGGAACTATGGCTACACCTTC.

The chain uses TRBV11-3 and TRBJ2-7, with 7 bases fitting TRBD1. The germline gives CDR1 SGHNT, CDR2 YENEEA. There are 12 residues in the CDR3. V lost 5 bases and J lost 5; bases outside the gene matches: 3. This CDR3 reads CASSRDSDEQYF. The DNA for the CDR3 is TGTGCCAGCAGCCGGGACAGTGACGAGCAGTACTTC. The whole variable domain, remainder taken from reference TRBV11-3 and TRBJ2-7, is EAGVVQSPRYKIIEKKQPVAFWCNPISGHNTLYWYLQNLGQGPELLIRYENEEAVDDSQLPKDRFSAERLKGVDSTLKIQPAELGDSAVYLCASSRDSDEQYFGPGTRLTVT.

About this clone itself: Other DNA sequences of this sample code for an identical CDR3. This chain links TRBV12-5 with TRBJ2-3; TRBD2 aligns across 8 bases. CDR1 is LGHNT, CDR2 FRNRAP, per germline. V lost 5 bases, J lost 1 base, and 5 bases stayed unmatched. The CDR3 runs 15 residues. The CDR3 loop is CASGPGLAGTDTQYF. The CDR3 DNA is TGTGCTAGTGGTCCCGGACTAGCAGGCACAGATACGCAGTATTTT.

This rearrangement joins TRBV12-5 to TRBJ2-4, with D perhaps TRBD1 or TRBD2 (5 bases each). The CDR3 contains 14 residues. Germline-derived CDR1 and CDR2 are LGHNT and FRNRAP. Trimming cost V 4 bases and J 2 bases, with 9 bases left between them. DNA for the CDR3: TGTGCTAGTGGTTCCGGGACGACCAAAAACATTCAGTACTTC. Translation: CASGSGTTKNIQYF. Full variable domain (outside the CDR3, taken from reference TRBV12-5 and TRBJ2-4): DARVTQTPRHKVTEMGQEVTMRCQPILGHNTVFWYRQTMMQGLELLAYFRNRAPLDDSGMPKDRFSAEMPDATLATLKIQPSEPRDSAVYFCASGSGTTKNIQYFGAGTRLSVL.

The chain is built from TRBV4-1 and TRBJ1-5, with 9 bases matching TRBD1. Trimming removed 4 bases from V and 4 bases from J; junction bases left unmatched: 5. CDR1 and CDR2 from the germline V gene are MGHRA and YSYEKL. The CDR3 is made up of 15 amino acids. CDR3 region: CASSLGTGMNQPQHF. In nucleotides, the CDR3 is TGCGCCAGCAGCCTCGGGACAGGGATGAATCAGCCCCAGCATTTT.